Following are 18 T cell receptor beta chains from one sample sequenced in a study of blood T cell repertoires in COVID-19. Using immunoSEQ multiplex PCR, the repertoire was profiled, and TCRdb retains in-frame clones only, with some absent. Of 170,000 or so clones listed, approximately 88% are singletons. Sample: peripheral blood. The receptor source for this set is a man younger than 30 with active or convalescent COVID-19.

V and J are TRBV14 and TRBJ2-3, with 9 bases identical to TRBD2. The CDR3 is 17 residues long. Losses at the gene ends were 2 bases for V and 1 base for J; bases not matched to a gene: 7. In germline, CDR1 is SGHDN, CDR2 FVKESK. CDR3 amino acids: CASSQHHSGSGTDTQYF. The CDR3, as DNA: TGTGCCAGCAGCCAACACCATAGCGGGAGTGGCACAGATACGCAGTATTTT.

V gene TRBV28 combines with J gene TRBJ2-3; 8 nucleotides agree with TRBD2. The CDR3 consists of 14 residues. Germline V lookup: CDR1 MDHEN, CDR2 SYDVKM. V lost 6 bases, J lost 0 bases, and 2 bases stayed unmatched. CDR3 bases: TGTGCCAGCAGGCCTAGCGGGAGCACAGATACGCAGTATTTT. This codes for CASRPSGSTDTQYF.

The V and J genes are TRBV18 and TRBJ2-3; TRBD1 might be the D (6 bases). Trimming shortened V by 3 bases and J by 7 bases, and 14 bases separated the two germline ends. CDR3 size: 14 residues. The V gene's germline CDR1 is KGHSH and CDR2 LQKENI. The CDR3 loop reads CASSPGQHLNTQYF. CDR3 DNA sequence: TGTGCCAGCTCACCGGGACAACACTTAAATACGCAGTATTTT.

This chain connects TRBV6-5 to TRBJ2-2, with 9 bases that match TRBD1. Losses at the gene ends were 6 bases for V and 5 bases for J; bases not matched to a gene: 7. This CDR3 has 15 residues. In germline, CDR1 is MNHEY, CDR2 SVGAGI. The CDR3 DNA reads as TGTGCCAGCAGGACTCGGACAGGGGATACCGGGGAGCTGTTTTTT. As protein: CASRTRTGDTGELFF.

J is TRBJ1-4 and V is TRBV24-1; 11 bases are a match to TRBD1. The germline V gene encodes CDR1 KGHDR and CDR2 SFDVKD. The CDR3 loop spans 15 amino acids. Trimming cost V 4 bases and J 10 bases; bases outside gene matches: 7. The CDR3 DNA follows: TGTGCCACCAGTGACCGGGACAGGGGGAACGGAAAACTGTTTTTT. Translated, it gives CATSDRDRGNGKLFF.

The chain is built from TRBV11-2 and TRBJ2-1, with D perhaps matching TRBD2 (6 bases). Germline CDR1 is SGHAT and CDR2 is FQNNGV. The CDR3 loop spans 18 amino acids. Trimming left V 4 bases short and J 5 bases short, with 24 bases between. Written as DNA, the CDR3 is TGTGCCAGCAGCTATGCGAGTCAGGGAGGCTGGAACAACAATGAGCAGTTCTTC. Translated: CASSYASQGGWNNNEQFF.

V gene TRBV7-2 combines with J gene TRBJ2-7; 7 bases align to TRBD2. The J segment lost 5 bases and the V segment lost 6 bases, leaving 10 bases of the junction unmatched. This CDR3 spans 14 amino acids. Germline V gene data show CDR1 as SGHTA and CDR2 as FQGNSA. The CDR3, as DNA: TGTGCCAGCAGGATAAGCGGGAATCCCCACGAGCAGTACTTC. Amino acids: CASRISGNPHEQYF.

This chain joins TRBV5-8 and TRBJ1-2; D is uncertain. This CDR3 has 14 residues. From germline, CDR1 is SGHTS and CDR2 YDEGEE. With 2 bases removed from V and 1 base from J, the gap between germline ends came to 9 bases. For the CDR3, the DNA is TGTGCCAGCAGCTTAACGGGGAGTAACTATGGCTACACCTTC. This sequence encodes CASSLTGSNYGYTF.

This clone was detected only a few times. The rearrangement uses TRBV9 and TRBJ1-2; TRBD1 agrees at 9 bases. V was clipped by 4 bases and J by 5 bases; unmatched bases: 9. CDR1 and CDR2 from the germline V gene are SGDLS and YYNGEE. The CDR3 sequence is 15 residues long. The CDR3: CASSPVRDRVYGYTF. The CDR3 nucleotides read TGTGCCAGCAGCCCCGTCCGGGACAGGGTATATGGCTACACCTTC.

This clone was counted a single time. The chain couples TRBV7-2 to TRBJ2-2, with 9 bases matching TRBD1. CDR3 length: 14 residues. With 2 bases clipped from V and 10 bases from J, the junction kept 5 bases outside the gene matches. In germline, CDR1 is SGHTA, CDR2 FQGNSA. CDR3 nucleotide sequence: TGTGCCAGCAGCTTACATACAGGGGGCTCGGAGCTGTTTTTT. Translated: CASSLHTGGSELFF.

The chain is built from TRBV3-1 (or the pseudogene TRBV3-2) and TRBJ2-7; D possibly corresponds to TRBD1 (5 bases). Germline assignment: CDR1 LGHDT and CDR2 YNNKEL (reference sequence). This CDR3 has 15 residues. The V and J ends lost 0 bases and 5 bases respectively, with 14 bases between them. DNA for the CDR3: TGTGCCAGCAGCCAAGATTTGTCAGGGAACGACGAGCAGTACTTC. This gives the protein CASSQDLSGNDEQYF.

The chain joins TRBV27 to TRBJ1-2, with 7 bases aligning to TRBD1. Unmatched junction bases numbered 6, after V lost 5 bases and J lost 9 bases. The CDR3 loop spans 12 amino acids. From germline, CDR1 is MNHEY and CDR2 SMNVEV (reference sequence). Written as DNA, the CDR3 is TGTGCCAGCAGTAGACAGGGAGTAAGCTACACCTTC. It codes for CASSRQGVSYTF.

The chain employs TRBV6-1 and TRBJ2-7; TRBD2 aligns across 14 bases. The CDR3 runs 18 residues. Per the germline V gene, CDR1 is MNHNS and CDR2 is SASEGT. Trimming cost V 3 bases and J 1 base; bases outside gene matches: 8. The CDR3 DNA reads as TGTGCCAGCAGTGAGGGGGGACTAGCGGGAGTGTTGTCCTACGAGCAGTACTTC. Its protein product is CASSEGGLAGVLSYEQYF.

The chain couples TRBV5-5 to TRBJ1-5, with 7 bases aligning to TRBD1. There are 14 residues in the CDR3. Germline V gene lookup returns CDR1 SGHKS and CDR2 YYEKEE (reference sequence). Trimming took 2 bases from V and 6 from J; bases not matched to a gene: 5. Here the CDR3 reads CASSFDRVSQPQHF. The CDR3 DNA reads TGTGCCAGCAGCTTTGACAGGGTGAGTCAGCCCCAGCATTTT.

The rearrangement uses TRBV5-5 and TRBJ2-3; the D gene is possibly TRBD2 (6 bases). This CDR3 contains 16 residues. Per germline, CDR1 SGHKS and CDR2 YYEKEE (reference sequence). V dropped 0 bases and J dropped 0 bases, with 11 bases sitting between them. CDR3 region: CASSLGDSLSTDTQYF. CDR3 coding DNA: TGTGCCAGCAGCTTGGGGGACTCACTTAGCACAGATACGCAGTATTTT.

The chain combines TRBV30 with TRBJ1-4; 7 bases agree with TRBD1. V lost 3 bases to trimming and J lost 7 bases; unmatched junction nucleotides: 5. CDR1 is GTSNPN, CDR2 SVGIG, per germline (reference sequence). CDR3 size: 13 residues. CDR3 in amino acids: CAWRPTGIEKLFF. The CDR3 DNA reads TGTGCCTGGAGGCCGACAGGGATTGAAAAACTGTTTTTT.

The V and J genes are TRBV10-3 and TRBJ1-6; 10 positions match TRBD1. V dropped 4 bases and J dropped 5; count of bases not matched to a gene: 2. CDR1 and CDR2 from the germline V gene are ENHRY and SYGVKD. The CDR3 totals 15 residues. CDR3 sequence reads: CAISGTGGDNSPLHF. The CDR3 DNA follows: TGTGCCATCAGTGGGACAGGGGGAGATAATTCACCCCTCCACTTT.

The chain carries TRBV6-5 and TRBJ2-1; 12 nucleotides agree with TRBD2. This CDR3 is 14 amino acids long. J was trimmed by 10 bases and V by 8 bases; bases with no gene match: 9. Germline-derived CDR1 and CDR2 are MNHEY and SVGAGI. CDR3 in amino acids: CASGSSGGAPEQFF. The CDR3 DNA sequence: TGTGCCAGCGGTTCTAGCGGGGGGGCACCGGAGCAGTTCTTC.